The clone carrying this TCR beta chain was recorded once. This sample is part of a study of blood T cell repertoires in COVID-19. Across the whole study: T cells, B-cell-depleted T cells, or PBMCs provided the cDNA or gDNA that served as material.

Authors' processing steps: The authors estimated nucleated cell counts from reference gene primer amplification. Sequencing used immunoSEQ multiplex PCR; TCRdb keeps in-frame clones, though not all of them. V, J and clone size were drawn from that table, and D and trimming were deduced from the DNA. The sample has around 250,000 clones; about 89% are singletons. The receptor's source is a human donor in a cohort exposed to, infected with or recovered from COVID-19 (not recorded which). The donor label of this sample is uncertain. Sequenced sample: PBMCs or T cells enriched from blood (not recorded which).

The chain's CDR3 is CSVEGLNSSYEQYF. In nucleotides, the CDR3 is TGCAGCGTTGAAGGACTCAACTCCTCCTACGAGCAGTACTTC. This chain links TRBV29-1 with TRBJ2-7; unclear D gene. Per the germline V gene, CDR1 is SQVTM and CDR2 is ANQGSEA. V dropped 1 base and J dropped 0 bases, with 10 bases sitting between them. The CDR3 is made up of 14 amino acids.